The rows below give T cell receptor beta chains drawn from one sample of a study of T cells after yellow fever vaccination. From the 5' RACE reads, TCRdb called clonotypes with MiXCR, one entry per CDR3 protein. The sample includes around 120,000 distinct CDR3 sequences, over 12% seen only once; the top ten take roughly 41%. Specimen: CD8+ T cells sorted from PBMCs, collected 5 days after the yellow fever booster vaccination. These TCRs come from a man younger than 30 who received the YFV17D yellow fever vaccine. Both conserved end residues are part of each CDR3. The D gene is left open where the match is weak. Rows may omit the clone size; those that give it use once, few, many or a size class.

>TRBV29-1|NA|TRBJ1-1|NA
TGCAGCGTTGACTCGGTGAACAAGAACACTGAAGCTTTCTTT
CSVDSVNKNTEAFF
>TRBV18|TRBD1|TRBJ1-2|NA
TGTGCCAGCTCACCACCAGCAGGGGGCCTAGACTATGGCTACACCTTC
CASSPPAGGLDYGYTF
>TRBV7-2|TRBD1|TRBJ1-6|NA
TGTGCCAGCAGCCACGGGGACAGGGGTTCACCCCTCCACTTT
CASSHGDRGSPLHF
>TRBV4-3|TRBD1|TRBJ2-1|few
TGCGCCAGCAGCCACGAATTCCCGGGACAGCACTTCAATGAGCAGTTCTTC
CASSHEFPGQHFNEQFF
>TRBV3-1|NA|TRBJ2-1|few
TGTGCCAGCAGCCCAGGGCGTTGGGTTACAAATGAGCAGTTCTTC
CASSPGRWVTNEQFF
>TRBV7-8|NA|TRBJ1-2|NA
TGTGCCAGCAGCTTTTCATTGTCAACGATCTTAAACTATGGCTACACCTTC
CASSFSLSTILNYGYTF
>TRBV7-2|TRBD2|TRBJ2-7|few
TGTGCCAGCAGCCCGCCGGGACTAGCAGCCTCCGAGCAGTACTTC
CASSPPGLAASEQYF
>TRBV20-1|NA|TRBJ2-3|few
TGCAGTGCTGCCGCCGGCAGATTCACAGATACGCAGTATTTT
CSAAAGRFTDTQYF
>TRBV4-3|TRBD1|TRBJ1-2|NA
TGCGCCAGCAGCCAAGTAGAGCACAGGGGATACTATGGCTACACCTTC
CASSQVEHRGYYGYTF
>TRBV6-6|NA|TRBJ1-1|few
TGTGCCAGCAGTTACGGACTGGAGAGCATGAACACTGAAGCTTTCTTT
CASSYGLESMNTEAFF
>TRBV12-3/TRBV12-4|TRBD1|TRBJ1-5|few
TGTGCCAGCAGTTTGATAACAGGGGTCAGCAATCAGCCCCAGCATTTT
CASSLITGVSNQPQHF
>TRBV4-1|NA|TRBJ2-5|few
TGCGCCAGCAGCCAGGACCCGGGACGAGCACAAGAGACCCAGTACTTC
CASSQDPGRAQETQYF
>TRBV5-1|NA|TRBJ2-3|NA
TGCGCCAGCAGCTTGCCGCCAGAACTCACAGATACGCAGTATTTT
CASSLPPELTDTQYF
>TRBV13|TRBD1|TRBJ2-2|many
TGTGCCAGCAGCACGGACAGGGGGGACACCGGGGAGCTGTTTTTT
CASSTDRGDTGELFF
>TRBV6-1|TRBD2|TRBJ2-3|NA
TGTGCCAGCAGCGTTACTAGCGGGGGCACAGATACGCAGTATTTT
CASSVTSGGTDTQYF
>TRBV7-2|NA|TRBJ1-2|few
TGTGCCAGCAGCTTTCTGACGGCCTATGGCTACACCTTC
CASSFLTAYGYTF
>TRBV4-1|NA|TRBJ1-1|NA
TGCGCCAGCAGCCGAGACACGTTTATCATGAACACTGAAGCTTTCTTT
CASSRDTFIMNTEAFF
>TRBV7-9|NA|TRBJ2-7|NA
TGTGCCAGCAGCCGGGACTTCTCCTACGAGCAGTACTTC
CASSRDFSYEQYF
>TRBV11-3|NA|TRBJ2-7|NA
TGTGCCAGCAGCTCTAACGCGCCGGGGCAAACCTCCTACGAGCAGTACTTC
CASSSNAPGQTSYEQYF
>TRBV7-8|TRBD2|TRBJ2-1|few
TGTGCCAGCAGCCCCTGGACTAGCGGGGGGCTGGATGAGCAGTTCTTC
CASSPWTSGGLDEQFF
>TRBV12-3/TRBV12-4|TRBD2|TRBJ2-7|many
TGTGCCAGCAGTTTAGGGGGGGGTTACGAGCAGTACTTC
CASSLGGGYEQYF
>TRBV5-1|NA|TRBJ2-1|NA
TGCGCCAGCGGGGGGCAGGGTTGGTCCAATGAGCAGTTCTTC
CASGGQGWSNEQFF